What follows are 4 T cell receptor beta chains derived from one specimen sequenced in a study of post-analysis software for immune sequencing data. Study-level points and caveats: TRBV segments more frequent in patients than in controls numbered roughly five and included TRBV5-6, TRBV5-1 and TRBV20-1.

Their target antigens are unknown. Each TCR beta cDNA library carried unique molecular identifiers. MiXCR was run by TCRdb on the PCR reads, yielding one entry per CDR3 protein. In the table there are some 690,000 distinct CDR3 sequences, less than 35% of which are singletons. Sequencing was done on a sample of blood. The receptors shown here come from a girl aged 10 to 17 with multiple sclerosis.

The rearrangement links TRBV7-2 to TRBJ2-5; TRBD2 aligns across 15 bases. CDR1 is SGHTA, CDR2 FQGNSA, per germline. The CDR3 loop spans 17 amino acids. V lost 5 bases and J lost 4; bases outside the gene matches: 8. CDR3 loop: CASSIRRGLAGGETQYF. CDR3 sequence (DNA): TGTGCCAGCAGCATACGCCGGGGACTAGCGGGGGGAGAGACCCAGTACTTC.

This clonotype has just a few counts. CDR3 in amino acids: CASATSGYNEQFF. DNA for the CDR3: TGTGCCAGCGCGACTAGCGGATACAATGAGCAGTTCTTC. The chain combines TRBV7-9 with TRBJ2-1; 9 bases are shared with TRBD2. V was clipped by 8 bases and J by 4 bases; unmatched bases: 3. CDR3 length: 13 amino acids. CDR1 is SEHNR, CDR2 FQNEAQ, per germline (reference sequence).

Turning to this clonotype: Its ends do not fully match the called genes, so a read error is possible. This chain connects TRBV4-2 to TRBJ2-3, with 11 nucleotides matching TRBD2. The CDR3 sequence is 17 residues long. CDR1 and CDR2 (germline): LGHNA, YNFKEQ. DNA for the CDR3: TGTGCCTGCAGCCAACTACTAGCGGGGGATAGCACAGATACGCAGTATTTT. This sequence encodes CACSQLLAGDSTDTQYF.

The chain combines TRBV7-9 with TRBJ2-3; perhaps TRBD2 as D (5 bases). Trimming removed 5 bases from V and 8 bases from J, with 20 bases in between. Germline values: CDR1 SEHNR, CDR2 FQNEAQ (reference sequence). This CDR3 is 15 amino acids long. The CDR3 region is CASSHRDGPDGTQYF. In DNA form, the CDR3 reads TGTGCCAGCAGCCACCGGGATGGGCCAGACGGTACGCAGTATTTT.